The T cell receptor beta chain under discussion was sequenced for a study of CD8+ T cells in alopecia areata. To note about this clone: Antigen: not known.

The authors extracted RNA and reverse transcribed it into cDNA as the sequencing template. Assay used: immunoSEQ multiplex PCR; TCRdb lists only in-frame clones, some missing. Among about 64,000 clones listed, roughly 45% were seen once. CDR3 length equals 11 residues. Trimming stripped 4 bases from V and 4 bases from J, with 6 bases between. Germline V gene data show CDR1 as SQVTM and CDR2 as ANQGSEA. Findings and limits, study-wide: Between patients, shared TCR sequences were less clear than in mice. This was possibly due in part to HLA diversity in the patient population.

Sequencing was carried out using NKG2D-low CD8+ T cells sorted from blood. The receptor comes from a human donor with alopecia areata. The J gene is TRBJ2-3, the V gene TRBV29-1; a possible D gene is TRBD1 (5 bases). The CDR3 region has the DNA TGCAGCGTTGGACAGTCAGATACGCAGTATTTT. The encoded protein is CSVGQSDTQYF.